This T cell receptor beta chain was sequenced for a study of metastatic and nonmetastatic thyroid tumors. Study details: Blood and tumor or nodule tissue repertoires from malignant and benign thyroid patients were compared.

Among the patients, none had received any treatment before thyroid surgery. TCRdb re-analyzed the PCR reads through MiXCR. Of about 22,000 clones in the sample, approximately 15% were seen once. This clone is medium-sized in the sample. Sequencing was performed on tumor tissue. The origin of this receptor is a female donor with papillary thyroid cancer or a benign thyroid nodule (not recorded which). Some clones in this sample may be carry-over from other donors' samples.

CDR3 sequence (DNA): TGTGCCATCAGTGAGGAAGGGGTAGGAGGCTACACCTTC. Protein: CAISEEGVGGYTF. V usage is TRBV10-3 and J usage is TRBJ1-2, with TRBD1 as a possible D gene (5 bases). Germline V gives CDR1 ENHRY, CDR2 SYGVKD. V lost 2 bases and J lost 8, with 12 bases in between. The CDR3 loop spans 13 amino acids.